This T cell receptor beta chain was sequenced during a study of identical twins. General study findings and limits: Insertions were reduced in abundant cord blood beta clonotypes but not in memory repertoires. Part of the zero-insertion signal could reflect confounding by invariant MAIT and iNKT cells.

There are 14 residues in the CDR3. The germline gives CDR1 MNHEY, CDR2 SVGEGT. V dropped 4 bases and J dropped 7 bases, with 14 bases sitting between them. Addition of a universal primer site occurred through template switching, and cDNA carried unique molecular identifiers. TCRdb used MiXCR to reprocess the 5' RACE reads, holding one entry per CDR3 protein. Among 400,000 to 500,000 distinct CDR3 sequences listed, around 15% were seen once. For this clonotype: Its antigen is unknown.

Healthy Caucasian donors formed the entire cohort. The sample also formed part of further work on yellow fever vaccine responses in identical twins.

The origin of this receptor is a woman younger than 35 in good health. V usage is TRBV6-2 or TRBV6-3 and J usage is TRBJ2-1; D might be TRBD2 (6 bases). The specimen sequenced was CD4+ T cells sorted from blood. The CDR3 DNA is TGTGCCAGCAGTTCCCCGAATAGCGGTAATGAGCAGTTCTTC. This gives the protein CASSSPNSGNEQFF.